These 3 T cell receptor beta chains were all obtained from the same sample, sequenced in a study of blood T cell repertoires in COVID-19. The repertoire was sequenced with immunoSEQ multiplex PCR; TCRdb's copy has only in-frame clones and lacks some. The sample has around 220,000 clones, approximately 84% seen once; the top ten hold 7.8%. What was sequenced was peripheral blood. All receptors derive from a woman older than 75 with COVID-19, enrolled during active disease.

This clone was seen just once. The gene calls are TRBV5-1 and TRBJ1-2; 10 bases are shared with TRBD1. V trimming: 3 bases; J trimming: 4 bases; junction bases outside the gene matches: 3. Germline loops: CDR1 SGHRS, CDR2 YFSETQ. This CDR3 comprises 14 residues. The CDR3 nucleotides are TGCGCCAGCAGCTCGGGACAGGGGACCTATGGCTACACCTTC. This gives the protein CASSSGQGTYGYTF.

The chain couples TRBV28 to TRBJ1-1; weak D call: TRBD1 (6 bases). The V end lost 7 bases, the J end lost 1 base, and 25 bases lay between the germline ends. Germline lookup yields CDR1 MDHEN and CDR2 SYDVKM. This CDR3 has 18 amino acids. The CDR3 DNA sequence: TGTGCCAGCATTACGGGGGGCCAAAGGGGTACGGCGAACACTGAAGCTTTCTTT. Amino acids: CASITGGQRGTANTEAFF.

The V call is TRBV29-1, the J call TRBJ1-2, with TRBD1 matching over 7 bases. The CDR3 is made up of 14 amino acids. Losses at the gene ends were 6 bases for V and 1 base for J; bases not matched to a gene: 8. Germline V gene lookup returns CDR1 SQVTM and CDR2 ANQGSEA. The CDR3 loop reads CSVSTGSSNYGYTF. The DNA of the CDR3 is TGCAGCGTCTCGACAGGGAGTAGTAACTATGGCTACACCTTC.